The next 27 T cell receptor beta chains were all read from a single sample in a study of blood T cell repertoires in COVID-19. Generated by immunoSEQ multiplex PCR, the TCRdb table keeps only in-frame clones and is missing some. The table lists about 520,000 clones, 80% to 90% of them singletons. Sequences were obtained from peripheral blood. The receptors originated from a human donor in a cohort sampled during active COVID-19.

This clone was counted once. The rearrangement uses TRBV7-2 and TRBJ2-7, with 8 bases aligning to TRBD1. V lost 6 bases, J lost 2 bases, and 9 bases stayed unmatched. The CDR3 has 15 residues. Germline loops: CDR1 SGHTA, CDR2 FQGNSA. The CDR3 nucleotides read TGTGCCAGCAGTCAAACCGGACAGGGTCCCTACGAGCAGTACTTC. Encoded protein: CASSQTGQGPYEQYF.

This chain joins TRBV18 and TRBJ2-7, with D possibly TRBD1 on 5 matching bases. The germline V gene encodes CDR1 KGHSH and CDR2 LQKENI. The CDR3 totals 13 residues. Deletions cut 2 bases from V and 3 bases from J, with 8 bases between. Written as DNA, the CDR3 is TGTGCCAGCTCACCATCCAGGGACTACGAGCAGTACTTC. Its protein is CASSPSRDYEQYF.

The chain carries TRBV6-1 and TRBJ2-7; D is ambiguous. Trimming removed 3 bases at V and 4 bases at J, with 22 bases between. Germline CDR1 is MNHNS and CDR2 is SASEGT. The CDR3 length is 17 residues. The CDR3 DNA is TGTGCCAGCAGTGAGGCCCGAAGTAATAGTCTCGGGTACGAGCAGTACTTC. Protein sequence: CASSEARSNSLGYEQYF.

This chain connects TRBV6-5 to TRBJ1-1; D ambiguous. This CDR3 comprises 15 residues. In germline, CDR1 is MNHEY, CDR2 SVGAGI. Deletions cut 6 bases from V and 3 bases from J, with 17 bases between. The DNA of the CDR3 is TGTGCCAGCAGCTCCGGTGTTGCGGTATACACTGAAGCTTTCTTT. Protein sequence: CASSSGVAVYTEAFF.

J is TRBJ2-3 and V is TRBV5-5; 8 nucleotides line up with TRBD2. J lost 5 bases, V lost 1 base, and 3 bases had no gene match. The germline V gene encodes CDR1 SGHKS and CDR2 YYEKEE (reference sequence). This CDR3 contains 14 residues. The CDR3 nucleotides read TGTGCCAGCAGCTTGAGCCTAGCGGGAGATACGCAGTATTTT. Translating it yields CASSLSLAGDTQYF.

The chain links TRBV7-2 to TRBJ2-7, with TRBD2 matching over 12 bases. The trim removed 1 base at V and 2 bases at J, leaving 6 bases unmatched. CDR1 and CDR2 (germline): SGHTA, FQGNSA. The CDR3 covers 17 residues. The DNA for the CDR3 is TGTGCCAGCAGCTTAGTCGGACTAGCGGGAATCCCCTACGAGCAGTACTTC. Encoded protein: CASSLVGLAGIPYEQYF.

The chain carries TRBV28 and TRBJ2-7; 8 bases match TRBD2. The germline gives CDR1 MDHEN, CDR2 SYDVKM. V lost 2 bases, J lost 4 bases, and 10 bases stayed unmatched. CDR3 length: 16 amino acids. For the CDR3, the DNA is TGTGCCAGCAGTTTACCCGTTGGCGGGAGGAAGTACGAGCAGTACTTC. Translation: CASSLPVGGRKYEQYF.

The chain employs TRBV6-4 and TRBJ1-2; 7 bases match TRBD1. The CDR3 sequence is 19 residues long. The germline V gene encodes CDR1 MRHNA and CDR2 SNTAGT. V trimming: 4 bases; J trimming: 1 base; junction bases outside the gene matches: 18. The CDR3 region is CASSANFGGGPLGNYGYTF. The CDR3 bases are TGTGCCAGCAGTGCTAACTTCGGAGGGGGCCCGTTGGGTAACTATGGCTACACCTTC.

The genes are TRBV19 and TRBJ2-3, with D possibly TRBD2 on 7 matching bases. V was pared by 9 bases and J by 5 bases, with 21 bases between. The CDR3 sequence is 15 residues long. Germline-derived CDR1 and CDR2 are LNHDA and SQIVND (reference sequence). The CDR3 DNA is TGTGCCAGCCAAAGGGGGGGGTTTGGTCGAGATACGCAGTATTTT. Amino acid sequence: CASQRGGFGRDTQYF. The entire variable domain, with the rest obtained from reference TRBV19 and TRBJ2-3, is as follows: DGGITQSPKYLFRKEGQNVTLSCEQNLNHDAMYWYRQDPGQGLRLIYYSQIVNDFQKGDIAEGYSVSREKKESFPLTVTSAQKNPTAFYLCASQRGGFGRDTQYFGPGTRLTVL.

The rearrangement joins TRBV10-3 to TRBJ2-7; 7 nucleotides align to TRBD2. After removal of 11 bases from V and 1 base from J, the junction contained 11 bases not matched to a gene. Germline values: CDR1 ENHRY, CDR2 SYGVKD. The CDR3 extends over 14 amino acids. The CDR3, as DNA: TGTGCCCTTGCAAGAGGCGGGAGTTCCTACGAGCAGTACTTC. Protein product: CALARGGSSYEQYF.

This clone has only a few counts. This chain uses TRBV2 with TRBJ1-1, with a tentative D call TRBD1 (6 bases). V was cut by 5 bases and J by 6 bases, with 13 bases left in between. Germline V gene data show CDR1 as SNHLY and CDR2 as FYNNEI. The CDR3 totals 13 residues. The CDR3 nucleotides are TGTGCCAGCAGTTACAGGGTTCGCCCTGAAGCTTTCTTT. Amino acid sequence: CASSYRVRPEAFF.

As concerns this clone: The sample has other DNA sequences that encode this CDR3 too. V usage is TRBV12-3 or TRBV12-4 and J usage is TRBJ1-6, with TRBD1 matching 10 bases. The CDR3 is 13 residues long. Unmatched junction bases numbered 3, after V lost 9 bases and J lost 7 bases. CDR3 loop: CASRGQGNSPLHF. The CDR3, as DNA: TGTGCCAGTAGGGGACAGGGGAATTCACCCCTCCACTTT.

CDR3 region: CASSWTGETEAFF. CDR3 in DNA: TGTGCCAGCAGTTGGACAGGGGAGACTGAAGCTTTCTTT. This chain links TRBV6-2 or TRBV6-3 with TRBJ1-1; 9 nucleotides line up with TRBD1. The germline gives CDR1 MNHEY, CDR2 SVGEGT. The CDR3 has 13 amino acids. V lost 4 bases and J lost 5; bases outside the gene matches: 2.

This clone was observed a single time. The chain recombines TRBV19 with TRBJ2-1; the match to TRBD1 covers 7 bases. Germline V CDR1 and CDR2: LNHDA, SQIVND (reference sequence). V lost 8 bases, J lost 7 bases, and 8 bases stayed unmatched. The CDR3 has 13 amino acids. The CDR3 loop is CASHGTAVNEQFF. CDR3 nucleotides: TGTGCCAGTCACGGGACAGCTGTGAATGAGCAGTTCTTC.

The V and J genes are TRBV6-2 or TRBV6-3 and TRBJ1-1; D is undetermined. This CDR3 is 13 amino acids long. Trimming left V 5 bases short and J 1 base short, with 8 bases between. Germline CDR1 is MNHEY and CDR2 is SVGEGT. CDR3 residues: CASSRTANTEAFF. CDR3 nucleotide sequence: TGTGCCAGCAGTCGTACAGCGAACACTGAAGCTTTCTTT.

CDR3 in DNA: TGTGCCAGCAGTTTATTGGGGGGTCCCCAAGAGACCCAGTACTTC. Amino acid sequence: CASSLLGGPQETQYF. The chain employs TRBV27 and TRBJ2-5; a possible D gene is TRBD2 (6 bases). The CDR3 runs to 15 residues. The germline CDR1 and CDR2 sequences are MNHEY and SMNVEV (reference sequence). The germline V and J ends were trimmed by 1 base and 1 base, with 10 bases remaining between them.

This sequence joins TRBV12-3 or TRBV12-4 and TRBJ1-4; D perhaps matches TRBD1 (5 bases). Trimming took off 4 bases at V and 8 bases at J, with 11 bases between the two ends. CDR3 length: 13 amino acids. In DNA form, the CDR3 reads TGTGCCAGCAGTTCCCCCCCAGGGGAAAAACTGTTTTTT. Its protein product is CASSSPPGEKLFF.

V is TRBV7-3 and J is TRBJ2-5, with unresolved D. The CDR3 loop spans 14 amino acids. Trimming removed 5 bases at V and 2 bases at J, with 12 bases between. Germline loops: CDR1 SGHTA, CDR2 FQGTGA. CDR3 in DNA: TGTGCCAGCAGCCGGGTAGGAAGGCAAGAGACCCAGTACTTC. As protein: CASSRVGRQETQYF.

In its sample, this clone was seen once. CDR3 in amino acids: CASSVYDSLNTEAFF. The CDR3 coding sequence is TGTGCCAGCAGCGTATACGACAGCCTGAACACTGAAGCTTTCTTT. The V and J genes are TRBV9 and TRBJ1-1, with TRBD1 as a possible D gene (5 bases). This CDR3 is built from 15 residues. The V and J ends lost 1 base and 0 bases respectively, with 10 bases between them. The germline gives CDR1 SGDLS, CDR2 YYNGEE.

V is TRBV7-3 and J is TRBJ2-1; TRBD2 aligns across 8 bases. Germline assignment: CDR1 SGHTA and CDR2 FQGTGA. Losses at the gene ends were 5 bases for V and 8 bases for J; bases not matched to a gene: 11. This CDR3 contains 15 residues. The CDR3 DNA follows: TGTGCCAGCAGCCACATGAGCGGGAGTAACGATGAGCAGTTCTTC. Translating it yields CASSHMSGSNDEQFF.

This chain joins TRBV9 and TRBJ2-2, with 9 nucleotides matching TRBD1. Per the germline V gene, CDR1 is SGDLS and CDR2 is YYNGEE. The CDR3 totals 14 residues. V shed 2 bases, J shed 5 bases, and the junction held 1 base outside the gene matches. CDR3: CASSVGTGTGELFF. The CDR3 nucleotides are TGTGCCAGCAGCGTTGGGACAGGGACCGGGGAGCTGTTTTTT.

The V gene is TRBV18, the J gene TRBJ1-1; the D gene is possibly TRBD1 (5 bases). The CDR3 covers 15 residues. Trimming removed 0 bases from V and 11 bases from J, with 19 bases in between. Germline V CDR1 and CDR2: KGHSH, LQKENI. CDR3: CASSPPGRVGLVAFF. DNA of the CDR3: TGTGCCAGCTCACCACCCGGCAGGGTCGGGTTGGTGGCTTTCTTT.

The chain uses TRBV19 and TRBJ1-4; 9 nucleotides align to TRBD1. The CDR3 runs 16 residues. Germline values: CDR1 LNHDA, CDR2 SQIVND (reference sequence). V lost 4 bases, J lost 6 bases, and 9 bases stayed unmatched. The CDR3 protein is CASSRERDRVYEKLFF. DNA of the CDR3: TGTGCCAGTAGTAGAGAGCGGGACAGGGTTTATGAAAAACTGTTTTTT.

This clone has just one count. The chain joins TRBV19 to TRBJ2-2; 7 bases agree with TRBD1. V lost 3 bases and J lost 4; bases outside the gene matches: 5. CDR1 and CDR2 (germline): LNHDA, SQIVND (reference sequence). CDR3 length equals 15 residues. CDR3 amino acids: CASSMNPGGTGELFF. The DNA for the CDR3 is TGTGCCAGTAGTATGAATCCAGGGGGCACCGGGGAGCTGTTTTTT.

CDR3 region: CSAPRGAQYF. CDR3 coding DNA: TGCAGTGCGCCCAGGGGAGCGCAGTATTTT. The chain has TRBV20-1 and TRBJ2-3; tentative D call: TRBD1 (6 bases). Germline lookup yields CDR1 DFQATT and CDR2 SNEGSKA (reference sequence). CDR3 size: 10 residues. V shed 6 bases and J shed 10 bases, with 11 bases lying between them.

V and J are TRBV20-1 and TRBJ1-1; 7 positions agree with TRBD1. Per the germline V gene, CDR1 is DFQATT and CDR2 is SNEGSKA (reference sequence). J was trimmed by 10 bases and V by 3 bases; bases with no gene match: 2. The CDR3 spans 10 residues. CDR3 DNA: TGCAGTGCTAGGAACAGGGGAGCTTTCTTT. Translating gives CSARNRGAFF.

This rearrangement joins TRBV19 to TRBJ1-2; 9 bases match TRBD1. The ends lost 5 bases at V and 3 bases at J; junction bases unmatched: 4. This CDR3 has 14 amino acids. Germline lookup yields CDR1 LNHDA and CDR2 SQIVND (reference sequence). DNA for the CDR3: TGTGCCAGTAGTTTCGGACAGGGGTACTATGGCTACACCTTC. It specifies CASSFGQGYYGYTF. The variable domain in full, completed from reference TRBV19 and TRBJ1-2, reads DGGITQSPKYLFRKEGQNVTLSCEQNLNHDAMYWYRQDPGQGLRLIYYSQIVNDFQKGDIAEGYSVSREKKESFPLTVTSAQKNPTAFYLCASSFGQGYYGYTFGSGTRLTVV.